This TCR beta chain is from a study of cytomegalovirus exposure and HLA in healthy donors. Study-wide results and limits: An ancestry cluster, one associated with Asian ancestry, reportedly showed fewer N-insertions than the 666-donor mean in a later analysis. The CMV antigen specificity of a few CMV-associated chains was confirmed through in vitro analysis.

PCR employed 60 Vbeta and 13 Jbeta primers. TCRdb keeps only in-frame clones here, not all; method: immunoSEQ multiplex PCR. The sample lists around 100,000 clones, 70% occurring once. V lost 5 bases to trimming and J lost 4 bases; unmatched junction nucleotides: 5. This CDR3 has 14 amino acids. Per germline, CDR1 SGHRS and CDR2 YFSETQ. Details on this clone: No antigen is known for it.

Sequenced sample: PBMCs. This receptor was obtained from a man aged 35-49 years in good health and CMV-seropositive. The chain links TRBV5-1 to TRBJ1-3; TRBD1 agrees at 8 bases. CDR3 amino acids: CASRVQGEGNTIYF. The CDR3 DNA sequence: TGCGCCAGCAGAGTACAGGGGGAAGGAAACACCATATATTTT.